A selection of T cell receptor beta chains follows, all from one sample in a study of response to subunit inactivated influenza vaccine. TCRdb redid the calling of the RT-PCR reads with MiXCR, one entry per CDR3 protein. Among roughly 650,000 distinct CDR3 sequences listed, around 16% were seen once. Sequenced here: PBMCs from blood, sampled approximately 13 days after vaccination. The source of these receptors is a man aged 45 to 65 who received an inactivated influenza vaccine. The CDR3 runs from the conserved cysteine through the conserved F or W. A D gene is named only where the DNA matches it firmly. The size entry is marked missing in some rows and otherwise reads once, few, many or a size class.

v_gene,abundance,j_gene,d_gene,CDR3aa,CDR3nt
TRBV7-2,-,TRBJ2-5,-,CASNLGPGWETQYF,TGTGCCAGCAACCTCGGCCCGGGTTGGGAGACCCAGTACTTC
TRBV27,-,TRBJ1-1,-,CASSLKGWTEAFF,TGTGCCAGCAGTTTGAAGGGATGGACTGAAGCTTTCTTT
TRBV15,few,TRBJ2-1,-,CATSRERGVGSYNEQFF,TGTGCCACCAGCAGAGAGAGGGGAGTGGGTTCCTACAATGAGCAGTTCTTC
TRBV5-1,-,TRBJ2-6,TRBD1,CASSHLTGALANVLTF,TGCGCCAGCAGCCACTTGACAGGGGCCTTGGCCAACGTCCTGACTTTC
TRBV12-3/TRBV12-4,-,TRBJ1-2,-,CASSLATFYGYTF,TGTGCCAGCAGTTTAGCTACCTTCTATGGCTACACCTTC
TRBV7-9,few,TRBJ1-3,-,CASSLFGAASGNTIYF,TGTGCCAGCAGCTTATTTGGGGCGGCCAGTGGAAACACCATATATTTT
TRBV4-3,-,TRBJ2-2,TRBD2,CASSHTNFPGGNTGELFF,TGCGCCAGCAGCCACACTAATTTTCCGGGGGGGAACACCGGGGAGCTGTTTTTT
TRBV5-1,-,TRBJ2-1,-,CASYLQGNTEQFF,TGCGCCAGCTACCTACAGGGAAATACTGAGCAGTTCTTC
TRBV11-2,-,TRBJ2-3,-,CASSLGTARDTQYF,TGTGCCAGCAGCCTGGGGACCGCGCGCGATACGCAGTATTTT
TRBV5-6,few,TRBJ2-5,TRBD2,CASSGQLAGGVETQYF,TGTGCCAGCAGCGGTCAACTAGCGGGAGGGGTAGAGACCCAGTACTTC
TRBV4-2,-,TRBJ2-7,-,CASSPGTEGTYEQYF,TGTGCCAGCAGCCCAGGTACGGAGGGAACCTACGAGCAGTACTTC
TRBV11-2,-,TRBJ2-1,-,CASSTSTPGPPDEQFF,TGTGCCAGCAGCACATCTACTCCCGGGCCCCCAGATGAGCAGTTCTTC
TRBV28,-,TRBJ2-7,TRBD2,CASSQRGGREQYF,TGTGCCAGCAGTCAGCGGGGGGGGAGGGAGCAGTACTTC
TRBV3-1,few,TRBJ2-2,TRBD2,CASSFGLAGELFF,TGTGCCAGCAGCTTCGGACTAGCGGGGGAGCTGTTTTTT
TRBV9,-,TRBJ2-1,TRBD2,CASSATSGAGNEQFF,TGTGCCAGCAGCGCAACTAGCGGGGCCGGGAATGAGCAGTTCTTC
TRBV18,few,TRBJ2-7,-,CASSPASQGRYEQYF,TGTGCCAGCTCACCAGCGTCGCAGGGACGCTACGAGCAGTACTTC
TRBV5-1,few,TRBJ2-1,TRBD2,CASSLGYGTSTEQFF,TGCGCCAGCAGCTTGGGATACGGGACTAGCACTGAGCAGTTCTTC
TRBV20-1,-,TRBJ2-1,-,CSARNPINYNEQFF,TGCAGTGCTAGGAACCCTATAAACTACAATGAGCAGTTCTTC
TRBV20-1,few,TRBJ2-1,-,CSADPGTSTYNEQFF,TGCAGTGCGGACCCCGGGACGTCCACCTACAATGAGCAGTTCTTC
TRBV29-1,-,TRBJ1-3,-,CSVDGGGNTIYF,TGCAGCGTTGATGGTGGCGGAAACACCATATATTTT
TRBV29-1,few,TRBJ2-7,TRBD2,CSATGTSGRKPYEQYF,TGCAGTGCTACCGGGACTAGCGGGAGGAAGCCCTACGAGCAGTACTTC
TRBV20-1,few,TRBJ1-5,-,CSARAKSANQPQHF,TGCAGTGCTAGAGCGAAGTCAGCTAATCAGCCCCAGCATTTT
TRBV21-1,few,TRBJ2-3,-,CASSSGTGRPIAGGPEDTQYF,TGTGCCAGCAGCTCTGGGACAGGAAGACCCATAGCGGGAGGGCCTGAAGATACGCAGTATTTT
TRBV12-3/TRBV12-4,few,TRBJ2-3,-,CASSFTQADTQYF,TGTGCCAGCAGTTTTACGCAGGCAGATACGCAGTATTTT
TRBV28,-,TRBJ2-1,TRBD1,CASRSSGGHTYNEQFF,TGTGCCAGCAGATCGTCAGGGGGCCACACCTACAATGAGCAGTTCTTC
TRBV29-1,-,TRBJ2-7,-,CSVGTRDWVHEQYF,TGCAGCGTGGGGACCCGGGACTGGGTCCACGAGCAGTACTTC
TRBV12-3/TRBV12-4,many,TRBJ1-5,-,CASSLLGAQSNQPQHF,TGTGCCAGCAGTTTACTCGGGGCGCAGAGCAATCAGCCCCAGCATTTT
TRBV6-2/TRBV6-3,few,TRBJ1-5,-,CASSLFRDPGQPQHF,TGTGCCAGCAGTTTGTTTAGGGACCCCGGTCAGCCCCAGCATTTT
TRBV3-1,-,TRBJ1-1,-,CASSQETGPNTEAFF,TGTGCCAGCAGCCAAGAGACGGGCCCGAACACTGAAGCTTTCTTT
TRBV28,-,TRBJ1-2,-,CASSLFSGLGSGGFYGYTF,TGTGCCAGCAGTTTGTTTTCGGGTTTGGGATCCGGGGGCTTCTATGGCTACACCTTC
TRBV6-5,-,TRBJ2-6,-,CASSYSGIGANVLTF,TGTGCCAGCAGTTACTCCGGGATTGGGGCCAACGTCCTGACTTTC
TRBV7-9,-,TRBJ2-7,-,CASSSRQAEQYF,TGTGCCAGCAGCTCCCGACAGGCCGAGCAGTACTTC
TRBV6-2/TRBV6-3,few,TRBJ2-7,-,CASGKLYEQYF,TGTGCCAGCGGGAAACTTTACGAGCAGTACTTC